A single sample gave rise to the 18 T cell receptor beta chains below, sequenced in a study of blood T cell repertoires in COVID-19 (dated by TCRdb to about 2020). Library construction relied on the immunoSEQ multiplex PCR assay. Drawn from immuneACCESS, this table holds only the in-frame rearrangements with V and J called that TCRdb kept. Clones are partly lost; checked studies trace under half to an unresolved V gene and leave the rest unexplained. The sample table records under 200,000 clones; around 80% of these occur just once. Less than 9.5% of the sample belongs to the ten largest clones. Sequences were obtained from peripheral blood. The receptor set was obtained from a woman in her fifties or sixties with COVID-19, enrolled during active disease.

The gene calls are TRBV5-1 and TRBJ2-2, with TRBD1 identical over 7 bases. From germline, CDR1 is SGHRS and CDR2 YFSETQ. The CDR3 totals 14 residues. J lost 1 base, V lost 5 bases, and 2 bases had no gene match. CDR3 amino acids: CASRRDRNTGELFF. Here the CDR3 DNA reads TGCGCCAGCAGACGGGACAGGAACACCGGGGAGCTGTTTTTT.

The rearrangement uses TRBV10-3 and TRBJ2-4; 10 positions match TRBD1. CDR1 and CDR2 (germline): ENHRY, SYGVKD. CDR3 length: 17 residues. Germline trimming cut 5 bases from V and 0 bases from J; bases unmatched to any gene: 7. CDR3 coding DNA: TGTGCCATCAGTCCGGGACAGGGGAGAGAAGCCAAAAACATTCAGTACTTC. This encodes CAISPGQGREAKNIQYF.

The V gene is TRBV5-4, the J gene TRBJ2-1; no clear D gene. The germline gives CDR1 SGHNT, CDR2 YYREEE (reference sequence). Trimming took off 4 bases at V and 0 bases at J, with 8 bases between the two ends. The CDR3 totals 14 residues. The CDR3 sequence is CASSPDNSYNEQFF. The CDR3 DNA is TGTGCCAGCAGCCCTGACAACTCCTACAATGAGCAGTTCTTC.

The chain is built from TRBV10-3 and TRBJ2-7; D is uncertain. V was cut by 0 bases and J by 0 bases, with 9 bases left in between. Germline V gene lookup returns CDR1 ENHRY and CDR2 SYGVKD. The length of the CDR3 is 15 residues. The CDR3 loop is CAISESGRSSYEQYV. DNA for the CDR3: TGTGCCATCAGTGAGTCTGGGCGCTCCTCCTACGAGCAGTACGTC.

The chain links TRBV27 to TRBJ2-7; possibly TRBD1 for D (5 bases). Germline CDR1 and CDR2: MNHEY and SMNVEV (reference sequence). CDR3 size: 13 residues. The V end was cut by 7 bases, the J end by 0 bases, with 10 bases between. DNA for the CDR3: TGTGCCAGCAAATTCAGGGTCTCCTACGAGCAGTACTTC. This translates into CASKFRVSYEQYF.

The CDR3 is CAIRVSNQPQHF. The CDR3 nucleotides read TGTGCCATACGGGTGAGCAATCAGCCCCAGCATTTT. The chain carries TRBV28 and TRBJ1-5; D unresolved. The germline V gene has CDR1 MDHEN and CDR2 SYDVKM. This CDR3 has 12 residues. Trimming took 10 bases from V and 1 from J, leaving 8 bases between them.

This rearrangement joins TRBV28 to TRBJ2-1; 7 bases fit TRBD2. The J segment lost 0 bases and the V segment lost 5 bases, leaving 7 bases of the junction unmatched. From germline, CDR1 is MDHEN and CDR2 SYDVKM. CDR3 length: 16 residues. CDR3 bases: TGTGCCAGCAGTAACGGAGCGGGACCCTCCTACAATGAGCAGTTCTTC. Translated: CASSNGAGPSYNEQFF.

CDR3 nucleotide sequence: TGTGCCAGCGGTCTCGGGACTAGCGGTAGAGATACGCAGTATTTT. As protein: CASGLGTSGRDTQYF. The V call is TRBV6-5, the J call TRBJ2-3, with TRBD2 matching 11 bases. J lost 5 bases, V lost 8 bases, and 9 bases had no gene match. Germline V gene lookup returns CDR1 MNHEY and CDR2 SVGAGI. The CDR3 has 15 residues.

CDR3 in amino acids: CASSLPTLASYEQYF. The CDR3 DNA reads TGCGCCAGCAGCTTGCCGACACTAGCCTCCTACGAGCAGTACTTC. The J gene is TRBJ2-7, the V gene TRBV5-1; possible D gene TRBD2, 6 bases. Germline CDR1 and CDR2: SGHRS and YFSETQ. The CDR3 is 15 amino acids. V lost 1 base and J lost 0, with 11 bases in between.

The V gene is TRBV5-4, the J gene TRBJ1-1; possible D gene TRBD1, 5 bases. Germline V gene lookup returns CDR1 SGHNT and CDR2 YYREEE (reference sequence). The germline V and J ends were trimmed by 6 bases and 0 bases, with 12 bases remaining between them. The CDR3 is 14 amino acids. CDR3 DNA sequence: TGTGCCAGCAAAGGGGCAGGGATGAACACTGAAGCTTTCTTT. Translating it yields CASKGAGMNTEAFF.

The genes are TRBV6-2 or TRBV6-3 and TRBJ1-5, with TRBD1 matching over 9 bases. V lost 4 bases and J lost 10; bases outside the gene matches: 14. The CDR3 has 16 amino acids. Germline assignment: CDR1 MNHEY and CDR2 SVGEGT. CDR3 protein: CASSSSSTGGISPQHF. CDR3 in DNA: TGTGCCAGCAGTTCTTCTTCGACAGGGGGAATCAGCCCCCAGCATTTT.

J is TRBJ1-1 and V is TRBV5-1, with TRBD1 identical over 8 bases. CDR1 and CDR2 from the germline V gene are SGHRS and YFSETQ. V lost 0 bases to trimming and J lost 7 bases; unmatched junction nucleotides: 5. The CDR3 is 14 residues long. CDR3 sequence (DNA): TGCGCCAGCAGCTTGGTACAGGGGGATGATGAAGCTTTCTTT. As protein: CASSLVQGDDEAFF.

The CDR3 loop reads CASSISGRAANEQFF. The CDR3 region has the DNA TGTGCCAGTAGTATTTCCGGGAGGGCCGCCAATGAGCAGTTCTTC. V usage is TRBV19 and J usage is TRBJ2-1; TRBD2 agrees at 8 bases. CDR3 length: 15 amino acids. Per the germline V gene, CDR1 is LNHDA and CDR2 is SQIVND (reference sequence). Unmatched junction bases numbered 7, after V lost 3 bases and J lost 6 bases. Combining the CDR3 with reference TRBV19 and TRBJ2-1 gives the whole variable domain DGGITQSPKYLFRKEGQNVTLSCEQNLNHDAMYWYRQDPGQGLRLIYYSQIVNDFQKGDIAEGYSVSREKKESFPLTVTSAQKNPTAFYLCASSISGRAANEQFFGPGTRLTVL.

This clone occurred a few times. The rearrangement joins TRBV4-1 to TRBJ1-2; D unclear. Between the trimmed V and J ends, which lost 1 base and 8 bases, there was a span of 11 bases. Germline lookup yields CDR1 MGHRA and CDR2 YSYEKL. The CDR3 consists of 13 residues. The chain's CDR3 is CASSQAPGRGYTF. CDR3 coding DNA: TGCGCCAGCAGCCAAGCACCCGGGAGAGGCTACACCTTC.

The CDR3 DNA reads TGTGCCAGCAGCTCACTTCTGCGTGATGAGCAGTTCTTC. Protein: CASSSLLRDEQFF. The J gene is TRBJ2-1, the V gene TRBV6-5; D remains unclear. There are 13 residues in the CDR3. Trimming left V 6 bases short and J 8 bases short, with 14 bases between. In germline, CDR1 is MNHEY, CDR2 SVGAGI.

The V and J genes are TRBV5-1 and TRBJ2-7, with D perhaps TRBD1 (6 bases). This CDR3 has 17 amino acids. Trimming shortened V by 4 bases and J by 3 bases, and 23 bases separated the two germline ends. Germline CDR1 is SGHRS and CDR2 is YFSETQ. The CDR3: CASSLMVQGTPDYEQYF. In nucleotides, the CDR3 is TGCGCCAGCAGCCTCATGGTACAGGGAACCCCTGACTACGAGCAGTACTTC.

The sample holds a few counts of this clone. The chain carries TRBV5-4 and TRBJ1-2; possibly TRBD1 for D (5 bases). CDR1 and CDR2 from the germline V gene are SGHNT and YYREEE (reference sequence). The CDR3 consists of 15 residues. V was clipped by 5 bases and J by 4 bases, with 18 bases between them. CDR3: CASSSSRGVGYGYTF. CDR3 in DNA: TGTGCCAGCAGTTCCTCCCGGGGGGTAGGCTATGGCTACACCTTC.

V and J are TRBV21-1 and TRBJ1-1; the D call in the table, TRBD1, was not verified against the DNA. TRBV21-1 is an annotated pseudogene. This CDR3 is built from 19 residues. The CDR3 is CASSIRPRFRQGPDTEAFF. CDR3 in DNA: TGTGCCAGCAGCATCAGACCGCGCTTCAGACAGGGGCCAGACACTGAAGCTTTCTTT.